Listed below are T cell receptor beta chains from one sample, sequenced in a study of CD8+CD57+ T cells in acquired aplastic anemia. TCRdb reprocessed the reads via MiXCR and lists one record per CDR3 protein. The table shows a few hundred thousand distinct CDR3 sequences, with around 63% occurring only once. Sequenced material: sorted CD4+, CD8+, or CD8+CD57+ T cells (not recorded which) from PBMCs. The receptors shown here come from a human donor in good health. Both conserved end residues are part of each CDR3. D genes are given only for firm matches. Clone size is shown for a subset of rows, as once, few, many or a class of expanded clone.

V gene,J gene,D gene,clone size,CDR3 protein,CDR3 DNA
TRBV7-2,TRBJ2-7,TRBD2,.,CASSGRGPAGGKSYGQYF,TGTGCCAGCAGCGGACGGGGGCCGGCGGGAGGGAAATCCTACGGGCAGTACTTC
TRBV20-1,TRBJ2-5,TRBD1,.,CSATYDRGPETQYF,TGCAGTGCTACGTACGACAGGGGGCCAGAGACCCAGTACTTC
TRBV6-6,TRBJ1-1,.,many,CGVGGPQTEAFF,TGTGGGGTCGGAGGGCCGCAGACTGAAGCTTTCTTT
TRBV24-1,TRBJ1-1,.,.,CATIVTPMNTEAFF,TGTGCCACCATAGTGACACCCATGAACACTGAAGCTTTCTTT
TRBV5-4,TRBJ2-6,.,.,CASSTPGPTRSGANVLTF,TGTGCCAGCAGCACCCCGGGACCAACGCGATCTGGGGCCAACGTCCTGACTTTC
TRBV19,TRBJ2-3,TRBD2,.,CASSPSGPQYF,TGTGCCAGTAGTCCTAGCGGGCCTCAGTATTTT
TRBV19,TRBJ1-2,.,many,CATQGRWRGGYTF,TGTGCCACCCAGGGCCGCTGGAGGGGTGGCTACACCTTC
TRBV2,TRBJ2-5,TRBD2,.,CASSDLAGLETQYF,TGTGCCAGCAGTGACCTAGCGGGACTAGAGACCCAGTACTTC
TRBV7-8,TRBJ2-3,.,.,CASSPAGSQDTQYF,TGTGCCAGCAGCCCAGCCGGGAGTCAAGATACGCAGTATTTT
TRBV29-1,TRBJ2-3,.,.,CSVEPGTSTDTQYF,TGCAGCGTTGAACCCGGTACTAGCACAGATACGCAGTATTTT
TRBV9,TRBJ1-3,.,.,CASSYSGGSGNTIYF,TGTGCCAGCAGTTACTCCGGGGGTTCTGGAAACACCATATATTTT
TRBV13,TRBJ2-7,TRBD1,many,CASSSADRGVHEQYF,TGTGCCAGCAGCTCTGCTGACAGGGGCGTCCACGAGCAGTACTTC
TRBV6-5,TRBJ1-5,.,many,CASSSGEGQPQHF,TGTGCCAGCAGTTCTGGGGAAGGCCAGCCCCAGCATTTT
TRBV20-1,TRBJ1-2,.,.,CSAHTTASNYGYTF,TGCAGTGCCCACACCACAGCGAGTAACTATGGCTACACCTTC
TRBV9,TRBJ2-5,TRBD2,.,CASSVGGRQYF,TGTGCCAGCAGCGTTGGCGGGAGGCAGTACTTC
TRBV9,TRBJ1-3,.,once,CASSTSGISGNTIYF,TGTGCCAGCAGCACGTCAGGGATCTCTGGAAACACCATATATTTT
TRBV29-1,TRBJ1-2,TRBD1,.,CSVGTGGTKGITF,TGCAGCGTAGGGACAGGGGGGACTAAGGGGATCACCTTC
TRBV12-3/TRBV12-4,TRBJ2-1,TRBD2,.,CASSGPWSGRDNEQFF,TGTGCCAGCAGTGGCCCTTGGAGCGGGAGGGACAATGAGCAGTTCTTC
TRBV7-9,TRBJ2-7,TRBD1,many,CASSLGQGGSYEQYF,TGTGCCAGCAGCCTAGGACAGGGCGGGTCCTACGAGCAGTACTTC
TRBV5-1,TRBJ1-6,TRBD1,.,CASSRGQLDYNSPLHF,TGCGCCAGCAGCAGGGGACAGTTGGACTATAATTCACCCCTCCACTTT
TRBV2,TRBJ2-5,.,.,CASRSTVQETQYF,TGTGCCAGCAGGTCGACAGTCCAAGAGACCCAGTACTTC
TRBV12-3/TRBV12-4,TRBJ2-1,.,.,CASRVGPRDEQFF,TGTGCCAGCAGGGTGGGGCCACGCGATGAGCAGTTCTTC
TRBV6-5,TRBJ2-4,.,.,CAISTGLAKNIQYF,TGTGCCATCAGTACCGGGCTAGCCAAAAACATTCAGTACTTC
TRBV7-2,TRBJ1-2,TRBD1,.,CASEGAAGYTF,TGTGCCAGCGAGGGGGCAGCTGGCTACACCTTC
TRBV19,TRBJ1-2,TRBD1,many,CATSHGQARAYYGYTF,TGTGCCACTAGCCACGGACAGGCCCGAGCGTACTATGGCTACACCTTC
TRBV6-2/TRBV6-3,TRBJ1-2,.,many,CASTGRDYGYTF,TGTGCCAGCACGGGAAGGGACTATGGCTACACCTTC
TRBV20-1,TRBJ2-3,TRBD2,many,CSARDQIRREGTDTQYF,TGCAGTGCTAGAGATCAGATCAGGCGGGAGGGCACAGATACGCAGTATTTT
TRBV7-9,TRBJ2-7,TRBD1,many,CASSNGQGDFYEQYF,TGTGCCAGCAGCAACGGACAGGGGGACTTTTACGAGCAGTACTTC
TRBV7-3,TRBJ2-2,TRBD2,.,CASSSLAGGDNTGELFF,TGTGCCAGCAGCTCCTTAGCGGGGGGAGATAACACCGGGGAGCTGTTTTTT
TRBV7-8,TRBJ1-3,.,.,CASSLLHPVNGNTIYF,TGTGCCAGCAGCTTACTGCATCCTGTAAATGGAAACACCATATATTTT
TRBV18,TRBJ1-1,.,few,CASSRDGNTEAFF,TGTGCCAGCTCGAGGGACGGGAACACTGAAGCTTTCTTT
TRBV27,TRBJ2-1,.,.,CASSFILGASNEQFF,TGTGCCAGCAGTTTTATCTTGGGGGCTTCCAATGAGCAGTTCTTC
TRBV27,TRBJ1-1,.,few,CASSLGGAPNEAFF,TGTGCCAGCAGTTTAGGGGGGGCCCCTAATGAAGCTTTCTTT
TRBV4-2,TRBJ2-7,TRBD2,many,CASSPGLAGFEQYF,TGTGCCAGCAGCCCGGGACTAGCGGGGTTCGAGCAGTACTTC
TRBV12-3/TRBV12-4,TRBJ1-2,.,.,CASWFGEGSYGYTF,TGTGCCAGCTGGTTCGGTGAAGGGAGCTATGGCTACACCTTC
TRBV7-9,TRBJ2-1,TRBD2,.,CASRTSGRANEQFF,TGTGCCAGCAGGACTAGCGGGAGGGCCAATGAGCAGTTCTTC
TRBV20-1,TRBJ2-2,TRBD1,.,CSARVGQGNTGELFF,TGCAGTGCTAGAGTCGGACAGGGAAACACCGGGGAGCTGTTTTTT
TRBV6-1,TRBJ1-6,TRBD1,many,CASSADRVLSPLHF,TGTGCCAGCAGTGCCGACAGGGTACTGTCACCCCTCCACTTT
TRBV5-6,TRBJ2-7,TRBD2,.,CASSSSGGSYEQYF,TGTGCCAGCAGCTCTAGCGGGGGCTCCTACGAGCAGTACTTC
TRBV10-3,TRBJ1-1,TRBD1,.,CAISEQIGTGAEAFF,TGTGCCATCAGTGAGCAGATTGGGACAGGCGCTGAAGCTTTCTTT
TRBV7-9,TRBJ2-7,TRBD1,few,CASSRGQGPNEQYF,TGTGCCAGCAGCCGCGGACAGGGACCCAACGAGCAGTACTTC
TRBV10-1,TRBJ2-7,.,.,CASGPSTLYVQYF,TGCGCCAGCGGTCCCTCCACCCTCTACGTGCAGTACTTC
TRBV7-6,TRBJ1-1,.,.,CASSLSGGWNTEAFF,TGTGCCAGCAGCTTATCGGGGGGGTGGAACACTGAAGCTTTCTTT
TRBV2,TRBJ1-2,.,.,CASRAETNFGYTF,TGTGCCAGCAGGGCAGAAACTAACTTTGGCTACACCTTC
TRBV10-2,TRBJ1-1,TRBD1,.,CASSRGQGAEAFF,TGCGCCAGCAGCCGCGGACAGGGTGCTGAAGCTTTCTTT
TRBV15,TRBJ1-1,.,few,CATSRDRGDTEAFF,TGTGCCACCAGCAGAGATCGGGGGGATACTGAAGCTTTCTTT
TRBV4-1,TRBJ2-7,.,many,CASSQEARGAYEQYF,TGCGCCAGCAGCCAAGAAGCCAGGGGAGCCTACGAGCAGTACTTC
TRBV20-1,TRBJ2-7,.,.,CSGAGESEQYF,TGCAGTGGTGCAGGGGAATCCGAGCAGTACTTC
TRBV12-3/TRBV12-4,TRBJ2-1,TRBD2,once,CASTPLPTGGPFNEQFF,TGTGCCAGCACCCCTCTACCCACGGGGGGGCCATTCAATGAGCAGTTCTTC
TRBV7-9,TRBJ2-2,TRBD1,.,CASRRTGGKVGELFF,TGTGCCAGCAGGAGGACAGGGGGCAAGGTCGGGGAGCTGTTTTTT
TRBV7-8,TRBJ2-3,.,.,CASSRGPNTDTQYF,TGTGCCAGCAGCCGGGGACCAAACACAGATACGCAGTATTTT
TRBV7-2,TRBJ1-6,.,.,CASSLDGGLVASPLHF,TGTGCCAGCAGCTTAGACGGGGGACTGGTCGCTTCACCCCTCCACTTT